This T cell receptor beta chain was observed in a study of CD8+ T cells in alopecia areata. Study background: At a dose of 5 to 10 mg twice daily, oral tofacitinib was given to treated patients. Tofacitinib administration persisted for 6 to 18 months, succeeded by 6 months off drug. Study conclusions and caveats: Mice gave a clearer picture of TCR sharing than patients did, possibly for HLA-related reasons.

Lesional scalp tissue (obtained by punch biopsy) and peripheral blood were collected from alopecia areata patients. Isolated RNA was reverse transcribed into cDNA used as the sequencing template. Some clones are missing from TCRdb's copy, which holds only in-frame ones; the method was immunoSEQ multiplex PCR. Of a few hundred thousand clones in the sample, roughly two thirds were seen once. Concerning this clone itself: Its antigen is currently unknown.

The CDR3 runs 13 residues. The junction had 5 bases not matched to a gene; V was cut back by 3 bases and J by 7 bases. In germline, CDR1 is GTSNPN, CDR2 SVGIG (reference sequence). The V and J genes are TRBV30 and TRBJ2-1, with 8 bases fitting TRBD2. The source is a human donor with alopecia areata. The sample was CD4+ T cells sorted from blood, taken at week 0. CDR3 amino acids: CAWSRLASNEQFF. The CDR3 DNA sequence: TGTGCCTGGAGCCGACTAGCGAGTAATGAGCAGTTCTTC.